The rows below give T cell receptor beta chains drawn from one sample of a study of blood T cell repertoires in COVID-19. The table came from immunoSEQ multiplex PCR; TCRdb's copy has only in-frame clones and leaves some out. The sample lists roughly 260,000 clones, approximately 86% occurring once. Sequenced material: peripheral blood. The receptors here all came from a man aged 40-49 years who had recovered from COVID-19. Each CDR3 is given with its conserved first and last residue. D genes are given only for firm matches. Size tells how often a clone was seen (once, few, many) or the class of an expanded clone, and some rows leave it out.

D gene | J gene | V gene | clone size | CDR3 protein | CDR3 DNA
TRBD1 | TRBJ2-7 | TRBV5-1 | once | CASSVSGTGVYEQYF | TGCGCCAGCAGCGTCTCCGGGACAGGGGTCTACGAGCAGTACTTC
TRBD2 | TRBJ2-1 | TRBV28 | few | CASSLYGLAGEFYEQFF | TGTGCCAGCAGTTTATACGGCCTAGCGGGAGAGTTCTATGAGCAGTTCTTC
NA | TRBJ2-5 | TRBV6-5 | few | CASSYQIQETQYF | TGTGCCAGCAGTTACCAGATCCAAGAGACCCAGTACTTC
NA | TRBJ2-1 | TRBV3-1/TRBV3-2 | NA | CASSQEGAEQFF | TGTGCCAGCAGCCAAGAAGGAGCTGAGCAGTTCTTC
NA | TRBJ1-5 | TRBV6-5 | NA | CASRRGVQPQHF | TGTGCCAGCCGCAGGGGTGTGCAGCCCCAGCATTTT
NA | TRBJ2-2 | TRBV15 | few | CATSRARESTGELFF | TGTGCCACCAGCAGAGCCCGAGAGTCCACCGGGGAGCTGTTTTTT
NA | TRBJ2-5 | TRBV19 | NA | CASSTRGETQYF | TGTGCCAGTAGTACCCGGGGGGAGACCCAGTACTTC
TRBD1 | TRBJ2-2 | TRBV6-2/TRBV6-3 | NA | CASSLLRDRGTGELFF | TGTGCCAGCAGCCTACTCCGGGACAGGGGAACCGGGGAGCTGTTTTTT
NA | TRBJ2-7 | TRBV29-1 | once | CSAYRPRGEQYF | TGCAGCGCTTACCGCCCCCGGGGCGAGCAGTACTTC
TRBD1 | TRBJ2-5 | TRBV6-5 | NA | CASSLQGQGAVTQYF | TGTGCCAGCAGCCTTCAGGGACAGGGGGCAGTGACCCAGTACTTC
NA | TRBJ1-2 | TRBV10-1 | NA | CASSEGQTYGYTF | TGCGCCAGCAGTGAGGGGCAGACCTATGGCTACACCTTC
NA | TRBJ2-5 | TRBV25-1 | NA | CAGERWGKETQYF | TGTGCCGGGGAGCGTTGGGGTAAAGAGACCCAGTACTTC
NA | TRBJ2-3 | TRBV12-5 | NA | CASGTDRFTDTQYF | TGTGCTAGTGGGACGGACAGATTCACAGATACGCAGTATTTT
NA | TRBJ2-3 | TRBV15 | NA | CATSAPRDTDTQYF | TGTGCCACCAGCGCCCCTCGGGACACAGATACGCAGTATTTT
NA | TRBJ1-3 | TRBV7-9 | NA | CASSPPLPSSGNTIYF | TGTGCCAGCAGCCCCCCTCTCCCTTCCTCTGGAAACACCATATATTTT
TRBD2 | TRBJ2-2 | TRBV19 | NA | CASSTLAGTNTGELFF | TGTGCCAGTAGTACCCTAGCGGGGACGAACACCGGGGAGCTGTTTTTT
NA | TRBJ1-1 | TRBV18 | NA | CASSPPGRRMNTEAFF | TGTGCCAGCTCACCACCGGGCAGGCGAATGAACACTGAAGCTTTCTTT
NA | TRBJ2-7 | TRBV7-6 | few | CASSPRSYEQYF | TGTGCCAGCAGCCCCCGCTCCTACGAGCAGTACTTC
NA | TRBJ2-1 | TRBV11-3 | NA | CASSLENQIYEQFF | TGTGCCAGCAGCTTAGAAAATCAGATATATGAGCAGTTCTTC
TRBD2 | TRBJ2-5 | TRBV2 | NA | CAKGTRIVREETQYF | TGTGCCAAGGGGACTAGAATTGTTCGAGAAGAGACCCAGTACTTC
TRBD2 | TRBJ2-1 | TRBV6-5 | NA | CASSYLRRASGNEQFF | TGTGCCAGCAGTTACCTCAGGAGGGCTAGCGGCAATGAGCAGTTCTTC
NA | TRBJ2-7 | TRBV5-1 | NA | CASSLAVTDEQYF | TGCGCCAGCAGCTTGGCCGTTACGGACGAGCAGTACTTC
TRBD2 | TRBJ2-7 | TRBV5-4 | NA | CASSLVPRGGEQYF | TGTGCCAGCAGCTTGGTTCCGCGGGGGGGCGAGCAGTACTTC
NA | TRBJ2-7 | TRBV4-3 | NA | CASSQELEGTPYEQYF | TGCGCCAGCAGCCAAGAACTAGAGGGGACACCCTACGAGCAGTACTTC
NA | TRBJ2-3 | TRBV7-2 | NA | CASSSDFSDTQYF | TGTGCCAGCAGCTCCGACTTTTCCGATACGCAGTATTTT
TRBD2 | TRBJ2-3 | TRBV5-1 | NA | CASRRSGSSGVSDTQYF | TGCGCCAGCAGGCGGTCGGGGTCTAGCGGGGTGTCAGATACGCAGTATTTT
TRBD1 | TRBJ1-1 | TRBV4-3 | once | CASSQTGTGATEAFF | TGCGCCAGCAGCCAGACCGGGACAGGGGCCACTGAAGCTTTCTTT
NA | TRBJ2-1 | TRBV5-4 | NA | CASRGERNSYNEQFF | TGTGCCAGCAGGGGCGAGCGGAACTCCTACAATGAGCAGTTCTTC
NA | TRBJ2-1 | TRBV7-2 | NA | CASSLAAGLGEQFF | TGTGCCAGCAGCTTAGCGGCGGGGTTGGGTGAGCAGTTCTTC
NA | TRBJ1-1 | TRBV30 | NA | CAWSGPGITEAFF | TGTGCCTGGAGTGGTCCGGGTATAACTGAAGCTTTCTTT
NA | TRBJ2-7 | TRBV6-2/TRBV6-3 | NA | CASSYTLTEQYF | TGTGCCAGCAGTTACACTTTAACCGAGCAGTACTTC
NA | TRBJ1-2 | TRBV10-3 | NA | CAISGTDSSNYGYTF | TGTGCCATCAGTGGTACGGACAGTTCTAACTATGGCTACACCTTC
NA | TRBJ2-5 | TRBV27 | NA | CASSFWQQETQYF | TGTGCCAGCAGTTTCTGGCAACAAGAGACCCAGTACTTC
TRBD2 | TRBJ2-2 | TRBV15 | NA | CATSRGFLASGGYTGELFF | TGTGCCACCAGCAGAGGATTCCTGGCTAGCGGGGGATACACCGGGGAGCTGTTTTTT
NA | TRBJ2-7 | TRBV24-1 | NA | CATPLPWGHLLGQYF | TGTGCCACCCCTCTTCCCTGGGGACATCTTTTGGGGCAGTACTTC
NA | TRBJ2-5 | TRBV6-2/TRBV6-3 | NA | CASSYERGMYGETQYF | TGTGCCAGCAGTTACGAGAGGGGGATGTACGGAGAGACCCAGTACTTC
TRBD2 | TRBJ2-7 | TRBV7-2 | NA | CASSSNTGGPHEQYF | TGTGCCAGCAGCTCCAACACGGGGGGGCCTCACGAGCAGTACTTC
TRBD1 | TRBJ2-7 | TRBV27 | NA | CASSPTGFPYEQYF | TGTGCCAGCAGCCCGACAGGGTTCCCCTACGAGCAGTACTTC
NA | TRBJ2-7 | TRBV19 | NA | CATGLSGSYEQYF | TGTGCCACTGGCCTTAGCGGTTCCTACGAGCAGTACTTC
TRBD1 | TRBJ1-1 | TRBV7-8 | NA | CASRRTGTGGTEAFF | TGTGCCAGCAGGCGGACCGGGACAGGGGGGACTGAAGCTTTCTTT
TRBD1 | TRBJ1-2 | TRBV3-1/TRBV3-2 | NA | CATQDRGINYGYTF | TGTGCCACCCAGGACAGGGGCATAAACTATGGCTACACCTTC
TRBD1 | TRBJ1-2 | TRBV5-4 | NA | CASSLEQGTNYGYTF | TGTGCCAGCAGCTTGGAACAGGGGACCAACTATGGCTACACCTTC
NA | TRBJ1-4 | TRBV7-9 | NA | CASSYRDKTNEKLFF | TGTGCCAGCAGCTATCGAGACAAGACTAATGAAAAACTGTTTTTT